This note documents a single TCR beta chain sequence. The target of this receptor is not known. Base-call qualities are not available, and no considerably larger clone is one nucleotide away. This specimen comes from a study of T cell responses to AZD1222 COVID-19 vaccine (dated by TCRdb to about 2021). Study-level background: AZD1222 recipients with second doses at about 4 weeks or about 12 weeks were pooled, because spike-specific TCR depth and breadth did not differ between schedules. Enrollment into the trials was organized by age into subgroups of 18-55, 56-69 and 70-plus years, and those subgroups contained roughly 150, 30 and 60 TCR-sequenced participants, respectively. TCR sequencing was performed for roughly 240 trial participants, of whom some 200 were given two doses of AZD1222 and approximately 25 were given two doses of MenACWY control vaccine. Broad study findings and their caveats: A significant rise in spike-specific TCR breadth and depth was observed after two AZD1222 doses relative to day 0 and relative to MenACWY recipients. Conclusions about previously exposed vaccinees are limited, since just a handful of AZD1222 recipients were seropositive for SARS-CoV-2 at baseline. Epitopes outside the regions mutated in the B.1.351 and B.1.1.7 variants were reportedly recognized by nearly half of the unique spike-specific TCRs. The whole spike protein was spanned by vaccine-associated CD4 TCRs, and dominant responses were seen in regions 160-218 and 743-854. Because no samples from the day 14 peak response were available, repertoires could be characterized only after the peak T cell response. In the small 56-69-year group, the increase in depth fell short of significance, most likely because of low power. Participants were mostly white British, with more females than males. The authors suggested clonal diversity may have been underestimated.

Interpreted using the paper, the time point label stands for: baseline before first vaccination. The vaccinee samples were drawn from two UK trials, COV001 and COV002, one of which was a single-blind randomized controlled phase 2/3 trial testing AZD1222 (ChAdOx1 nCoV-19) in healthy adults. For TCRbeta chain sequencing, PBMC samples were collected from trial participants at day 0 and at day 28 after the second dose. The CDR3 regions of human TCRbeta chains were analyzed by immunosequencing. The paper's processing steps were these. TCRs in the repertoires were compared against a reference library of SARS-CoV-2-specific TCRs that had been generated with the MIRA antigen-specificity platform. Breadth was defined as the fraction of unique TCRs that were SARS-CoV-2-associated. Depth was defined as the fraction of total T cells that were SARS-CoV-2-associated. Using the MIRA data, each spike-specific TCR was mapped to the spike region that the TCR reacts to and placed in a CD4 or CD8 class. Log10-transformed breadth and depth values were compared by one-way ANOVA with Sidak's multiple comparisons tests. The table comes from immuneACCESS by way of TCRdb, which keeps in-frame sequences with V and J called. Part of the clones is missing from these tables; in studies checked, under half for an unresolved V gene and the rest for unknown reasons. For V, J and clone size, that table is used; D and trimming come from the DNA. For this sample there are some 110,000 clones; 84% appear just once. Around 9.9% of the sample belongs to the ten largest clones.

The sequences come from peripheral blood, collected on day 0 of AZD1222 vaccination. This receptor was obtained from an adult in good health.

The CDR3 reads CASSPAGLTDTQYF. The DNA sequence is TGTGCCAGCAGCCCAGCGGGGTTGACAGATACGCAGTATTTT. The rearranged chain carries TRBV6-2 or TRBV6-3 and TRBJ2-3; 7 central bases correspond to TRBD2. There are 14 amino acids in the CDR3, from cysteine to phenylalanine inclusive. Only the CDR3 portion is preserved as DNA: 42 bases, with reading frame beginning at the first base. CDR1 and CDR2 are read off the germline V gene as MNHEY and SVGEGT. Germline trimming: 6 bases from V, 3 bases from J; junction bases outside gene matches: 6.